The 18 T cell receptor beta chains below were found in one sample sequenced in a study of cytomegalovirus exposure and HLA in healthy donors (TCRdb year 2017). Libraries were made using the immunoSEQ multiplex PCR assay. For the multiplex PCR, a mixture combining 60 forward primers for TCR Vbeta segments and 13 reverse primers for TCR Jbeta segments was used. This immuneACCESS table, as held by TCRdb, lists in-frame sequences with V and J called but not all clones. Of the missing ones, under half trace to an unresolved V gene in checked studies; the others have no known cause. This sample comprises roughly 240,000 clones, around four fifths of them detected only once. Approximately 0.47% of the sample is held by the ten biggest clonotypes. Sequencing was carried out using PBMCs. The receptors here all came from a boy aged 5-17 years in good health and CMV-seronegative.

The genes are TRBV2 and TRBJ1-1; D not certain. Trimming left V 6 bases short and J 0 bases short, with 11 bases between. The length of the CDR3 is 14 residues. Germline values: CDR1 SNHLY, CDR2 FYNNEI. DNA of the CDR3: TGTGCCAGCAGACTCTCCTTCTTGAACACTGAAGCTTTCTTT. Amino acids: CASRLSFLNTEAFF.

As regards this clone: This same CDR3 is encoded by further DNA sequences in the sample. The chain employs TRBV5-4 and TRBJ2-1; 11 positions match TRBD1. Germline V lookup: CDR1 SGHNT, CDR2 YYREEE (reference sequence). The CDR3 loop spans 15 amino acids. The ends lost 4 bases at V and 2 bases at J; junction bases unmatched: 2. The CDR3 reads CASSLDRGPYNEQFF. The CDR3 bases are TGTGCCAGCAGCCTGGACAGGGGGCCCTACAATGAGCAGTTCTTC.

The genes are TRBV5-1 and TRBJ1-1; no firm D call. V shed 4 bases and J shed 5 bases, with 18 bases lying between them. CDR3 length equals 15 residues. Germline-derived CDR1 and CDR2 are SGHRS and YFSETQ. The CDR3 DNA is TGCGCCAGCAGCCCCACCGGCGGGAGGTTGACTGAAGCTTTCTTT. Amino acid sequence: CASSPTGGRLTEAFF.

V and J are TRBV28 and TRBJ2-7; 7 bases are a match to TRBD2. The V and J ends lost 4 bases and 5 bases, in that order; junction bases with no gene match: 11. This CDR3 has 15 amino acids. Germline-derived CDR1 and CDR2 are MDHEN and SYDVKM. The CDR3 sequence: CASSSPGGSSHEQYF. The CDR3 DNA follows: TGTGCCAGCAGTTCTCCCGGGGGGAGCAGCCACGAGCAGTACTTC.

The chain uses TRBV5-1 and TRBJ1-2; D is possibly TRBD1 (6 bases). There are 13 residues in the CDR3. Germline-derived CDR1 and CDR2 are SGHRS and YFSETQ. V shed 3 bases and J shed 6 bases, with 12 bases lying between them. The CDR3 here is CASSSYRADGYTF. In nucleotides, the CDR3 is TGCGCCAGCAGCTCATACAGGGCTGATGGCTACACCTTC. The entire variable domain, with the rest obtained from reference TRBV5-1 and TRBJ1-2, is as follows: KAGVTQTPRYLIKTRGQQVTLSCSPISGHRSVSWYQQTPGQGLQFLFEYFSETQRNKGNFPGRFSGRQFSNSRSEMNVSTLELGDSALYLCASSSYRADGYTFGSGTRLTVV.

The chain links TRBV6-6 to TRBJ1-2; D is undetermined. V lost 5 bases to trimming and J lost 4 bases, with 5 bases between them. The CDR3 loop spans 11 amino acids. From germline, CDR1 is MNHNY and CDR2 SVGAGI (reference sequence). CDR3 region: CASSNGYGYTF. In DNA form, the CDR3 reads TGTGCCAGCAGTAACGGCTATGGCTACACCTTC.

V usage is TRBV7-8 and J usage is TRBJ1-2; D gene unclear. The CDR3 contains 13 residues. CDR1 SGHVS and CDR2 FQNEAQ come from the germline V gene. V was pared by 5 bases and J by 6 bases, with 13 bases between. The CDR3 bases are TGTGCCAGCAGCCTCAGAATCGGGGATGGCTACACCTTC. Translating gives CASSLRIGDGYTF.

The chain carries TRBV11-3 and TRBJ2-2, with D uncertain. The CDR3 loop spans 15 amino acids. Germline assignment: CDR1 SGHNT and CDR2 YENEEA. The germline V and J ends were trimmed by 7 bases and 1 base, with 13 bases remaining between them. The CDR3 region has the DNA TGTGCCAGCACCCCCGGTGAGGTGAACACCGGGGAGCTGTTTTTT. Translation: CASTPGEVNTGELFF.

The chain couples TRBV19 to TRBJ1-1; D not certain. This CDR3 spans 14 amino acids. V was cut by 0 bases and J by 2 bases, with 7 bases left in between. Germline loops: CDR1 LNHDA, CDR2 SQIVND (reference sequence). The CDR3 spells CASSIERDNTEAFF. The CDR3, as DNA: TGTGCCAGTAGTATAGAACGGGATAACACTGAAGCTTTCTTT.

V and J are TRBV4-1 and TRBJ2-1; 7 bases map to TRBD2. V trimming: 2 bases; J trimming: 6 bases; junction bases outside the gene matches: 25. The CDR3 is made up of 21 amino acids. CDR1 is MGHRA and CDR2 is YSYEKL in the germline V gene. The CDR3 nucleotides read TGCGCCAGCAGCCAAAGGACGATTTCGGCCGGGGCGGGAGTTTTCATCAATGAGCAGTTCTTC. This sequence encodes CASSQRTISAGAGVFINEQFF.

The CDR3 loop reads CASSQVGQGATGELFF. The CDR3 bases are TGTGCCAGCAGCCAGGTCGGACAGGGGGCCACCGGGGAGCTGTTTTTT. V usage is TRBV28 and J usage is TRBJ2-2; TRBD1 agrees at 11 bases. CDR3 size: 16 residues. Germline V CDR1 and CDR2: MDHEN, SYDVKM. V shed 6 bases, J shed 4 bases, and the junction held 7 bases outside the gene matches.

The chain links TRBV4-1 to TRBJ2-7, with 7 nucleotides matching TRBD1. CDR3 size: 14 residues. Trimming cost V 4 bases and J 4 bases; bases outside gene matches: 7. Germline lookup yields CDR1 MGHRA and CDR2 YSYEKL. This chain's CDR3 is CASSRPGQTYEQYF. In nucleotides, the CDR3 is TGCGCCAGCAGCCGACCGGGACAGACTTACGAGCAGTACTTC.

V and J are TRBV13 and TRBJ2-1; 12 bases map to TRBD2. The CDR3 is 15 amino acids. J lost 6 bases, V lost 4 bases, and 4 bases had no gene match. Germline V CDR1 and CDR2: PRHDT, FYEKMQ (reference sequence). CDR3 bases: TGTGCCAGCAGCTCGAGACTAGCGGGAGTCAATGAGCAGTTCTTC. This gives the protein CASSSRLAGVNEQFF.

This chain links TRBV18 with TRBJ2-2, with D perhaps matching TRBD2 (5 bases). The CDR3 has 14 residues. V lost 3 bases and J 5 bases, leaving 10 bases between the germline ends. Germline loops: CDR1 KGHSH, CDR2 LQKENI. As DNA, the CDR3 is TGTGCCAGCTCACCGATCCGGGGAACCGGGGAGCTGTTTTTT. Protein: CASSPIRGTGELFF.

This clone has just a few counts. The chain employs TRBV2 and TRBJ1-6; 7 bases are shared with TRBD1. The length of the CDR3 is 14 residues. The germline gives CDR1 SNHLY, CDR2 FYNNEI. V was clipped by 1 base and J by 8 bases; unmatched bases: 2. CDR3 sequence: CASSEDRGYSPLHF. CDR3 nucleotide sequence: TGTGCCAGCAGTGAAGACAGGGGTTATTCACCCCTCCACTTT.

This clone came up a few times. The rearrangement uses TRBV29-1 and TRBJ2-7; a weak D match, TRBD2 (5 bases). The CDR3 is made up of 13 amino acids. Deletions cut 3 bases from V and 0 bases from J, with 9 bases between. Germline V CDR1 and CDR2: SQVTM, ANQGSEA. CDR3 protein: CSVDTLVSYEQYF. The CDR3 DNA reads TGCAGCGTTGACACACTAGTCTCCTACGAGCAGTACTTC.

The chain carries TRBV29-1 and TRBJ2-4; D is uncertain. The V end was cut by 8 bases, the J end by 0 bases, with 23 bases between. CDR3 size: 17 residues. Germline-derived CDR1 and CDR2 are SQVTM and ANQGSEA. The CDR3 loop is CSRSEFPSPLAKNIQYF. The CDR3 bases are TGCAGCCGATCGGAGTTCCCTAGTCCCCTAGCCAAAAACATTCAGTACTTC.

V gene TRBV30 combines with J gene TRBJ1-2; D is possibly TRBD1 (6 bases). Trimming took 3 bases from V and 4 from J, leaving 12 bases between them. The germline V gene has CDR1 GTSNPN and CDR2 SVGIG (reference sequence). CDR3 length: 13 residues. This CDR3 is CAWSLTRGYGYTF. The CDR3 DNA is TGTGCCTGGAGCCTGACCAGGGGCTATGGCTACACCTTC.